The clone carrying this T cell receptor (beta chain) was counted many times. The antigen is undetermined. This sample was included in a study of prognosis after radiotherapy for stage I lung cancer. Background on the study: Some 13 of the patients were found to have newly diagnosed primary stage I lung tumors, and several were living with oligometastatic NSCLC after surgical resection of the primary tumor. Overall study results and limits: In patients with versus without metastases, TRBV and TRBJ gene usage reportedly differed. Among patients who developed distant metastases, Shannon entropy after stereotactic body radiation therapy was lower.

With two-round multiplex PCR, TCR beta CDR3 sequences were amplified from genomic DNA. With primers specific to each TRBV and TRBJ gene, the first-round PCR was performed. TCRdb reprocessed the multiplex PCR reads via MiXCR and lists one record per CDR3 protein. The data show 30,000 or so distinct CDR3 sequences, less than 35% seen once. Sample collection consisted of about 6 milliliters of peripheral blood drawn at each of two time points. The trim removed 4 bases at V and 4 bases at J, leaving 4 bases unmatched. Germline CDR1 reads MGHRA; CDR2 reads YSYEKL. The CDR3 has 15 residues. The TCR sequence derives from a donor over 45 with non-small cell lung cancer. Sample: PBMCs, taken before or after stereotactic body radiation therapy (not recorded which). The chain joins TRBV4-1 to TRBJ2-2, with 9 bases matching TRBD1. The CDR3 region is CASSPRDRATGELFF. DNA of the CDR3: TGCGCCAGCAGCCCCCGGGACAGGGCCACCGGGGAGCTGTTTTTT.